This TCR beta chain was captured by sequencing in a study of cytomegalovirus exposure and HLA in healthy donors. The PCR was carried out with 60 Vbeta primers and 13 Jbeta primers. This table comes from immunoSEQ multiplex PCR, and its TCRdb copy is limited to in-frame clones, with some not included. The sample holds around 120,000 clones, around 77% seen once. About this clone: The antigen remains unidentified.

Study-wide results and limits: A later analysis linked more than 15,000 TCR beta sequences to HLA alleles at 0.05 false discovery rate. A later analysis reportedly found that, within productive TCRs, an Asian-associated ancestry cluster had fewer N-insertions than the mean observed across the approximately 670 donors.

The sample was PBMCs. This sequence was found in a human donor in good health.

CDR3 nucleotide sequence: TGTGCCAGCAGCTTCGCTGCCGGGACTCAGTACTTC. It translates to CASSFAAGTQYF. The chain uses TRBV7-2 and TRBJ2-7; a weak D match, TRBD2 (6 bases). Deletions cut 3 bases from V and 10 bases from J, with 13 bases between. The CDR3 extends over 12 amino acids. Germline lookup yields CDR1 SGHTA and CDR2 FQGNSA.